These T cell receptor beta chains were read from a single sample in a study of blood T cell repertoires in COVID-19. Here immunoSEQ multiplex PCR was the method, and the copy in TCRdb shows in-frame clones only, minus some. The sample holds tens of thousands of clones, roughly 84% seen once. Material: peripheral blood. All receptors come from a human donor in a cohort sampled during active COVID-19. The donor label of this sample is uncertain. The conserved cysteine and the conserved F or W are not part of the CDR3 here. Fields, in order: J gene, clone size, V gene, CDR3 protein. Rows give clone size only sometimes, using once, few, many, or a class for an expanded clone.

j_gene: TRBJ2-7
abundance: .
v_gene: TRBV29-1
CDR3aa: SVLSFGLRSYEQY

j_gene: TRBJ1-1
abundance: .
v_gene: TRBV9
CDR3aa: ASSVPGGTEAF

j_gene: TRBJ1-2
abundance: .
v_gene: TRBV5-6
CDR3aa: ASSLKPDYGYT

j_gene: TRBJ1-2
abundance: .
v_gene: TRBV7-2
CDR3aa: ASSFPGQPYGYT

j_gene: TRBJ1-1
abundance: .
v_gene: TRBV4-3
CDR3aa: ASSQAGTGGRRAF

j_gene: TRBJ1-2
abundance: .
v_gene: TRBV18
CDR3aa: ASSPRDRVYGYT

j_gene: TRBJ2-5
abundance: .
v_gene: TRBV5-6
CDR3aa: ASLQGQQETQY

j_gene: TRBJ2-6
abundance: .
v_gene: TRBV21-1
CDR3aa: ASSRLDRESSGANVLT

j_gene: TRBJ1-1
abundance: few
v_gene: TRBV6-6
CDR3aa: ATFGQGETEAF

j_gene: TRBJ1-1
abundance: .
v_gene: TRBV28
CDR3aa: ASTSGGGLTF

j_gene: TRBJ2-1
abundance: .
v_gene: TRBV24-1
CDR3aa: ATSALPAMSSYNEQF

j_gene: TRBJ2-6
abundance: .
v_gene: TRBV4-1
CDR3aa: ASSQADRASGANVLT

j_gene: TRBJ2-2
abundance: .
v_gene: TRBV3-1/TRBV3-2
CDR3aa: ASSLTTSLTGELF

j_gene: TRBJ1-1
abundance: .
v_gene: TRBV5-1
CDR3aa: ASSLVGAGSTEAF

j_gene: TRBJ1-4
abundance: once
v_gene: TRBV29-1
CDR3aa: SVVTGFEKLF

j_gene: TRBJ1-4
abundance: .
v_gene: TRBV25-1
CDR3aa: ASTRQGAGEKLF

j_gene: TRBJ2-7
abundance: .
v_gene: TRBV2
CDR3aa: ASTYGSGLALEQY

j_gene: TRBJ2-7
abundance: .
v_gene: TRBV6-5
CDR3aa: ASSYSTLAGGYEQY

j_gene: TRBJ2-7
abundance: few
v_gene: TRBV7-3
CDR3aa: ASSSGTGAEEQY

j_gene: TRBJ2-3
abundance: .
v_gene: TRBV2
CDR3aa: ASKSSGGPNTQY

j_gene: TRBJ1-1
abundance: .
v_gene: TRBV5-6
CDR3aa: AVSEGAGNTEAF

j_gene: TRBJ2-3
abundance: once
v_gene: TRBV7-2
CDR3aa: ASSLAASGGTDTQY

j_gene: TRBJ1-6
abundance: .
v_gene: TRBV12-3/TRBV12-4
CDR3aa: ASSLANYTPLH

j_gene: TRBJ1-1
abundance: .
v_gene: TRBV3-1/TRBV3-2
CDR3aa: ASSLDREAF

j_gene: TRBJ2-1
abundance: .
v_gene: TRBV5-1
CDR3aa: ASNWASGDEQF

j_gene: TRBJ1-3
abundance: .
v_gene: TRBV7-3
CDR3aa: ASGGGPGNTIY

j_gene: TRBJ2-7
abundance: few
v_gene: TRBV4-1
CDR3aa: ASSQAAGHSYEQY

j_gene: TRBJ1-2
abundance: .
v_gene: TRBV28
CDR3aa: ASSLTLWGQGNGYT

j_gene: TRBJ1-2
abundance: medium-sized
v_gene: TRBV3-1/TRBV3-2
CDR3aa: ASSPRTGTGHGYT

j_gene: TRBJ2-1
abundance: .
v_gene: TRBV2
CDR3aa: ASVPDRANEQF

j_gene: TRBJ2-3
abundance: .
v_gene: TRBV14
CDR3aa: ASSQAPGLAATDTQY

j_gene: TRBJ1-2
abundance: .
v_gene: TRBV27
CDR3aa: ASSPTGRANGYT

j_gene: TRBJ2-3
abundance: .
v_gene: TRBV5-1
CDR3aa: ASSLGGSSTDTQY

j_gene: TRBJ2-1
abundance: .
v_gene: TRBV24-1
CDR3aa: ATSPTGRGYNEQF

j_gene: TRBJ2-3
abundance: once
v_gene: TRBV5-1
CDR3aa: ASSLLGQGLPDTQY

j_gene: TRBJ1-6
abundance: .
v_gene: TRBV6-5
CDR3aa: ASDRLRTPLH

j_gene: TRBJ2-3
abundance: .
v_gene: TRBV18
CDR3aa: ASSPGGDTQY

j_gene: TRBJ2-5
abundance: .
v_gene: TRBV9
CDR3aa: ASSPHSGGGTMGETQY

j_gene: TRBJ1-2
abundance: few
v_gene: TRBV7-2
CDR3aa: ASSLVGQNYGYT